A single TCR beta chain is shown here with its context. A much larger clone lies one base from this, so it may be a read error. DNA and RNA were both co-extracted from 20-30 mg of bulk tissue that had not been sorted. cDNA specific to TCR beta was made from approximately 0.55 ug of total RNA, with a constant-region primer employed for priming. A slightly modified ARM-PCR protocol with three nested multiplex PCR rounds produced these TCR beta libraries. In the first two PCR rounds, TRBV1-TRBV30 forward primers were paired with a C-beta reverse primer, and each round lasted 10 cycles. TCRdb processed the multiplex PCR reads anew with MiXCR; each CDR3 protein has one entry. The sample has more than 85,000 distinct CDR3 sequences; roughly 85% are singletons. The V and J ends lost 8 bases and 2 bases respectively, with 9 bases between them. From germline, CDR1 is MDHEN and CDR2 SYDVKM. The CDR3 sequence is 12 residues long.

The data were obtained in a study of tumor-infiltrating lymphocytes in primary liver carcinoma. The sample taken for sequencing was liver tumor tissue from sampling region 3. Subset given: tumor region T3, left-lateral pole. This receptor was identified in a man aged 35 to 55 with primary liver carcinoma and hepatitis B virus infection. The genes are TRBV28 and TRBJ2-5; D is possibly TRBD2 (5 bases). As DNA, the CDR3 is TGTGCCAGCGAGGGTCCTCAAGAGACCCAGTACTTC. Protein: CASEGPQETQYF.